The clone carrying this T cell receptor beta chain has a handful of counts. This sample is drawn from a study of response to subunit inactivated influenza vaccine. TCRdb re-called the RT-PCR reads with MiXCR, one entry per CDR3 protein. The table lists 450,000 to 500,000 distinct CDR3 sequences, 11% of them singletons, with around 12% in the top ten. Specimen: PBMCs from blood, collected roughly 6 weeks after vaccination. The sequence came from a man aged 45-60 years who received an inactivated influenza vaccine.

The DNA for the CDR3 is TGCGCCAGCAGCCCAAGAACAGGGAACGAGCAGTACTTC. This gives the protein CASSPRTGNEQYF. The chain combines TRBV5-1 with TRBJ2-7; D is possibly TRBD1 (6 bases). V lost 4 bases to trimming and J lost 5 bases, with 13 bases between them. The CDR3 spans 13 residues. The V gene's germline CDR1 is SGHRS and CDR2 YFSETQ.